Shown below are 26 T cell receptor beta chains from a single sample sequenced in a study of blood T cell repertoires in COVID-19. Generated by immunoSEQ multiplex PCR, the TCRdb table keeps only in-frame clones and is missing some. The repertoire holds tens of thousands of clones, with roughly 89% as singletons. The source material was peripheral blood. The origin of the receptors is a man in his forties or fifties with active COVID-19.

The rearrangement uses TRBV6-5 and TRBJ1-1, with 8 positions matching TRBD1. The CDR3 has 16 amino acids. V shed 0 bases, J shed 4 bases, and the junction held 7 bases outside the gene matches. Germline lookup yields CDR1 MNHEY and CDR2 SVGAGI. The DNA for the CDR3 is TGTGCCAGCAGTTACTCGGCAGGGGGCTTGGGCACTGAAGCTTTCTTT. This encodes CASSYSAGGLGTEAFF.

The chain carries TRBV6-5 and TRBJ2-1; D might be TRBD1 (5 bases). Germline V lookup: CDR1 MNHEY, CDR2 SVGAGI. CDR3 length: 15 amino acids. V was cut by 6 bases and J by 3 bases, with 15 bases left in between. The CDR3 spells CASSFDSFNYNEQFF. As DNA, the CDR3 is TGTGCCAGCAGCTTCGACAGTTTTAACTACAATGAGCAGTTCTTC.

The chain joins TRBV19 to TRBJ2-7; D remains ambiguous. V lost 1 base and J 3 bases, leaving 10 bases between the germline ends. CDR3 size: 14 residues. CDR1 is LNHDA and CDR2 is SQIVND in the germline V gene (reference sequence). The CDR3 DNA sequence: TGTGCCAGTAGTATAGTTGTGTCTTTCTACGAGCAGTACTTC. Translating gives CASSIVVSFYEQYF. Together with reference TRBV19 and TRBJ2-7, the CDR3 gives the full variable domain: DGGITQSPKYLFRKEGQNVTLSCEQNLNHDAMYWYRQDPGQGLRLIYYSQIVNDFQKGDIAEGYSVSREKKESFPLTVTSAQKNPTAFYLCASSIVVSFYEQYFGPGTRLTVT.

J is TRBJ2-1 and V is TRBV24-1, with TRBD2 identical over 7 bases. The V gene end was trimmed by 5 bases and the J gene end by 3 bases; junction bases not matched to a gene: 6. Germline loops: CDR1 KGHDR, CDR2 SFDVKD. CDR3 length: 15 amino acids. CDR3 DNA: TGTGCCACCAGTGCCCAAGCGGGGCACTACAATGAGCAGTTCTTC. It specifies CATSAQAGHYNEQFF.

V and J are TRBV5-1 and TRBJ2-1; D gene uncertain. The CDR3 is made up of 16 amino acids. V lost 0 bases, J lost 0 bases, and 10 bases lay in between. Germline V CDR1 and CDR2: SGHRS, YFSETQ. The chain's CDR3 is CASSLDTRSSYNEQFF. CDR3 nucleotide sequence: TGCGCCAGCAGCTTGGATACCCGGAGCTCCTACAATGAGCAGTTCTTC.

The CDR3 DNA reads as TGTGCCAGCAGCGTGACAGGGAGTAAGAACACCGGGGAGCTGTTTTTT. Translation gives CASSVTGSKNTGELFF. This chain uses TRBV7-3 with TRBJ2-2, with 7 bases matching TRBD1. From germline, CDR1 is SGHTA and CDR2 FQGTGA. CDR3 length equals 16 residues. V shed 5 bases, J shed 1 base, and the junction held 7 bases outside the gene matches.

The V and J genes are TRBV29-1 and TRBJ2-1; 7 bases align to TRBD1. The V segment lost 5 bases and the J segment 4 bases; nucleotides outside the gene matches: 5. There are 13 residues in the CDR3. CDR1 and CDR2 (germline): SQVTM, ANQGSEA. The CDR3 DNA sequence: TGCAGCGTTCTATTACAGGGGTACAATGAGCAGTTCTTC. It is translated as CSVLLQGYNEQFF.

This chain connects TRBV9 to TRBJ2-5, with a weak D call TRBD1 (5 bases). With 0 bases removed from V and 5 bases from J, the gap between germline ends came to 8 bases. Germline V gene sequence: CDR1 SGDLS, CDR2 YYNGEE. The CDR3 extends over 13 amino acids. The chain's CDR3 is CASSVGGRETQYF. CDR3 sequence (DNA): TGTGCCAGCAGCGTAGGGGGCAGGGAGACCCAGTACTTC.

The chain has TRBV9 and TRBJ2-3; D possibly corresponds to TRBD2 (6 bases). Trimming stripped 0 bases from V and 1 base from J, with 12 bases between. There are 16 residues in the CDR3. CDR1 and CDR2 from the germline V gene are SGDLS and YYNGEE. CDR3 protein: CASSVEGRWGTDTQYF. CDR3 nucleotide sequence: TGTGCCAGCAGCGTAGAGGGGAGGTGGGGCACAGATACGCAGTATTTT.

This chain uses TRBV7-2 with TRBJ2-7, with 8 bases matching TRBD1. Looked up from germline, CDR1 is SGHTA and CDR2 is FQGNSA. The CDR3 has 15 residues. Losses at the gene ends were 2 bases for V and 1 base for J; bases not matched to a gene: 4. Here the CDR3 reads CASSLLGQASYEQYF. The DNA for the CDR3 is TGTGCCAGCAGCTTATTGGGACAGGCGTCCTACGAGCAGTACTTC.

The gene calls are TRBV28 and TRBJ2-7; 10 bases map to TRBD2. Trimming cost V 3 bases and J 2 bases; bases outside gene matches: 16. The CDR3 contains 19 residues. From germline, CDR1 is MDHEN and CDR2 SYDVKM. CDR3 DNA sequence: TGTGCCAGCAGTTTCAGTTGGACACTAGCGGGATCTTTCACCTACGAGCAGTACTTC. It specifies CASSFSWTLAGSFTYEQYF.

Note on this clone: A junction boundary mismatches the germline segment, possibly from a read error. The chain joins TRBV19 to TRBJ2-5; 9 bases match TRBD1. The CDR3 totals 17 residues. From germline, CDR1 is LNHDA and CDR2 SQIVND (reference sequence). The CDR3 DNA reads TGTGCCAGTAGTGCGAACCCGGGACAGGGCTCCCAAGGGACCCAGTACTTC. Encoded protein: CASSANPGQGSQGTQYF.

The J gene is TRBJ2-1, the V gene TRBV14, with D tentatively TRBD1 (6 bases). CDR1 is SGHDN and CDR2 is FVKESK in the germline V gene. This CDR3 is built from 14 residues. With 0 bases removed from V and 9 bases from J, the gap between germline ends came to 12 bases. The CDR3 DNA sequence: TGTGCCAGCAGCCAAGATGAGGGCAGGGGTGAGCAGTTCTTC. This encodes CASSQDEGRGEQFF.

This sequence joins TRBV25-1 and TRBJ2-1, with 11 positions matching TRBD2. The germline CDR1 and CDR2 sequences are MGHDK and SYGVNS. The CDR3 covers 16 residues. V shed 7 bases and J 0 bases; nucleotides not matched to a gene: 5. The CDR3 nucleotides read TGTGCCAGCATACTAGCGGGAGAGCCCTCCTACAATGAGCAGTTCTTC. Its translation is CASILAGEPSYNEQFF.

The chain combines TRBV21-1 with TRBJ2-5; the D call of TRBD1 is as the table states it, not checked on the DNA. TRBV21-1 counts as a pseudogene. The CDR3 has 14 amino acids. CDR3 nucleotides: TGTGCCAGCAGCAAAGAAGCAGGGGAAGAGACCCAGTACTTC. Protein: CASSKEAGEETQYF.

The chain links TRBV11-3 to TRBJ1-1; possible D gene TRBD1, 5 bases. CDR1 and CDR2 from the germline V gene are SGHNT and YENEEA. V shed 5 bases and J shed 2 bases, with 9 bases lying between them. This CDR3 has 13 residues. The CDR3 reads CASSGRTNTEAFF. The CDR3 DNA is TGTGCCAGCAGCGGCAGGACAAACACTGAAGCTTTCTTT.

This chain connects TRBV24-1 to TRBJ2-7; possibly TRBD2 for D (6 bases). The CDR3 spans 14 residues. V lost 3 bases and J lost 7, with 15 bases in between. CDR1 and CDR2 from the germline V gene are KGHDR and SFDVKD. The CDR3 here is CATSDAGLRREQYF. The CDR3 coding sequence is TGTGCCACCAGTGATGCGGGACTCCGTAGGGAGCAGTACTTC.

For the CDR3, the DNA is TGTGCCAGCAGCTTAGCGGGGGCAGGGACCTACAATGAGCAGTTCTTC. Its protein is CASSLAGAGTYNEQFF. The V and J genes are TRBV7-6 and TRBJ2-1; perhaps TRBD1 as D (6 bases). Germline lookup yields CDR1 SGHVS and CDR2 FNYEAQ. Trimming shortened V by 0 bases and J by 2 bases, and 11 bases separated the two germline ends. The CDR3 consists of 16 residues.

This clone has a handful of counts. The chain couples TRBV7-9 to TRBJ1-2; TRBD1 aligns across 7 bases. The V and J ends lost 4 bases and 7 bases, in that order; junction bases with no gene match: 3. The CDR3 is 12 residues long. Germline V gene lookup returns CDR1 SEHNR and CDR2 FQNEAQ (reference sequence). The CDR3 protein is CASSSDRVGYTF. The CDR3 bases are TGTGCCAGCAGCTCAGACAGGGTTGGCTACACCTTC.

The gene calls are TRBV4-3 and TRBJ2-5; D gene uncertain. The CDR3 spans 13 residues. CDR1 and CDR2 from the germline V gene are LGHNA and YSLEER. V lost 0 bases, J lost 4 bases, and 6 bases lay in between. The CDR3 DNA sequence: TGCGCCAGCAGCCAAGATCCCGGAGAGACCCAGTACTTC. This gives the protein CASSQDPGETQYF.

This clone was seen once. The chain uses TRBV9 and TRBJ2-2; 14 positions agree with TRBD2. V lost 4 bases, J lost 4 bases, and 3 bases stayed unmatched. Germline V gene data show CDR1 as SGDLS and CDR2 as YYNGEE. CDR3 length: 16 residues. CDR3 protein: CASSSGTSGGTGELFF. The CDR3, as DNA: TGTGCCAGCAGCTCCGGGACTAGCGGGGGCACCGGGGAGCTGTTTTTT. Drawing the rest from reference TRBV9 and TRBJ2-2, the complete variable domain is DSGVTQTPKHLITATGQRVTLRCSPRSGDLSVYWYQQSLDQGLQFLIQYYNGEERAKGNILERFSAQQFPDLHSELNLSSLELGDSALYFCASSSGTSGGTGELFFGEGSRLTVL.

CDR3 in amino acids: CASGAASGSYEQYF. The CDR3, as DNA: TGCGCCAGCGGGGCCGCTAGCGGCTCCTACGAGCAGTACTTC. The V gene is TRBV5-1, the J gene TRBJ2-7; 7 bases are a match to TRBD2. Germline values: CDR1 SGHRS, CDR2 YFSETQ. The CDR3 loop spans 14 amino acids. Trimming cost V 7 bases and J 0 bases; bases outside gene matches: 7.

CDR3 sequence: CASSFLPGRGEDEQYF. The DNA of the CDR3 is TGTGCCAGTAGTTTCCTACCTGGTCGGGGTGAGGACGAGCAGTACTTC. The J gene is TRBJ2-7, the V gene TRBV19; D may be TRBD2 (5 bases). This CDR3 has 16 amino acids. The germline V and J ends were trimmed by 5 bases and 5 bases, with 22 bases remaining between them. Germline CDR1 reads LNHDA; CDR2 reads SQIVND (reference sequence).

This chain uses TRBV7-8 with TRBJ2-1, with TRBD2 as a possible D gene (5 bases). The CDR3 is made up of 17 amino acids. Germline V gene lookup returns CDR1 SGHVS and CDR2 FQNEAQ. V was clipped by 4 bases and J by 5 bases, with 21 bases between them. CDR3 amino acids: CASSSFRTVTLNNEQFF. The CDR3 coding sequence is TGTGCCAGCAGCTCCTTCAGGACTGTTACTCTAAACAATGAGCAGTTCTTC.

The DNA for the CDR3 is TGTGCCAGCAGCCACCCGGGACAGTGGAATCCCGAGCAGTACTTC. Residues: CASSHPGQWNPEQYF. V and J are TRBV14 and TRBJ2-7; 7 positions agree with TRBD1. Germline V gene data show CDR1 as SGHDN and CDR2 as FVKESK. Trimming at V came to 3 bases and at J to 6 bases, leaving 11 bases not matched to a gene. The CDR3 length is 15 residues. The whole variable domain, filled in from reference TRBV14 and TRBJ2-7, reads EAGVTQFPSHSVIEKGQTVTLRCDPISGHDNLYWYRRVMGKEIKFLLHFVKESKQDESGMPNNRFLAERTGGTYSTLKVQPAELEDSGVYFCASSHPGQWNPEQYFGPGTRLTVT.

The chain couples TRBV12-5 to TRBJ2-1; no firm D call. Trimming left V 4 bases short and J 1 base short, with 2 bases between. This CDR3 comprises 12 residues. Germline V gives CDR1 LGHNT, CDR2 FRNRAP. The CDR3 is CASGSSYNEQFF. CDR3 sequence (DNA): TGTGCTAGTGGTTCTTCCTACAATGAGCAGTTCTTC.